The 14 T cell receptor beta chains below all came from one sample that was sequenced in a study of control samples from healthy donors and cancer patients. The assay was immunoSEQ multiplex PCR, and TCRdb's table has in-frame clones only and misses some. The data show about 170,000 clones, with 70% to 90% seen just once and approximately 4.9% held by the top ten. Material: blood. The origin of the receptors is a woman aged 30 to 39 in good health.

This chain joins TRBV7-9 and TRBJ2-7; D unresolved. V was trimmed by 3 bases and J by 3 bases, leaving 12 bases between them. This CDR3 has 14 residues. In germline, CDR1 is SEHNR, CDR2 FQNEAQ (reference sequence). Written as DNA, the CDR3 is TGTGCCAGCAGCTTCGGCCGTAACCTCTACGAGCAGTACTTC. This gives the protein CASSFGRNLYEQYF. The full variable domain, its missing parts supplied by reference TRBV7-9 and TRBJ2-7, is DTGVSQNPRHKITKRGQNVTFRCDPISEHNRLYWYRQTLGQGPEFLTYFQNEAQLEKSRLLSDRFSAERPKGSFSTLEIQRTEQGDSAMYLCASSFGRNLYEQYFGPGTRLTVT.

The chain is built from TRBV4-1 and TRBJ2-7, with a tentative D call TRBD1 (5 bases). Germline values: CDR1 MGHRA, CDR2 YSYEKL. V lost 1 base and J 0 bases, leaving 7 bases between the germline ends. This CDR3 has 14 residues. The CDR3 here is CASSQGGDSYEQYF. CDR3 nucleotide sequence: TGCGCCAGCAGCCAAGGGGGCGACTCCTACGAGCAGTACTTC.

The chain links TRBV7-9 to TRBJ2-3, with D perhaps being TRBD1 or TRBD2 (5 bases each). The germline V gene encodes CDR1 SEHNR and CDR2 FQNEAQ (reference sequence). CDR3 length: 13 residues. V was cut by 5 bases and J by 4 bases, with 10 bases left in between. Here the CDR3 reads CASSIGTADTQYF. The CDR3 coding sequence is TGTGCCAGCAGCATAGGGACGGCAGATACGCAGTATTTT.

The chain links TRBV19 to TRBJ1-5, with D maybe TRBD1 (5 bases). The V end was cut by 7 bases, the J end by 6 bases, with 10 bases between. Germline assignment: CDR1 LNHDA and CDR2 SQIVND (reference sequence). This CDR3 region has 12 residues. The CDR3 protein is CASKTGAQPQHF. The CDR3 DNA is TGTGCCAGTAAGACTGGGGCTCAGCCCCAGCATTTT.

This clone was counted a few times. The chain carries TRBV14 and TRBJ1-3; the D gene is possibly TRBD1 (5 bases). Looked up from germline, CDR1 is SGHDN and CDR2 is FVKESK. V lost 4 bases and J 7 bases, leaving 14 bases between the germline ends. This CDR3 has 14 amino acids. The CDR3 loop is CASSLQRGLNTIYF. The CDR3 DNA reads TGTGCCAGCAGCCTCCAACGGGGCCTGAACACCATATATTTT.

This chain joins TRBV5-1 and TRBJ1-1, with D possibly being TRBD1 (5 bases). The CDR3 spans 13 residues. The germline V gene encodes CDR1 SGHRS and CDR2 YFSETQ. Trimming left V 7 bases short and J 1 base short, with 11 bases between. The CDR3 DNA sequence: TGCGCCAGCGCCACCGACAGGAACACTGAAGCTTTCTTT. Translating it yields CASATDRNTEAFF. The entire variable domain, with the rest obtained from reference TRBV5-1 and TRBJ1-1, is as follows: KAGVTQTPRYLIKTRGQQVTLSCSPISGHRSVSWYQQTPGQGLQFLFEYFSETQRNKGNFPGRFSGRQFSNSRSEMNVSTLELGDSALYLCASATDRNTEAFFGQGTRLTVV.

The chain combines TRBV5-1 with TRBJ2-1, with a tentative D call TRBD1 (5 bases). Deletions cut 2 bases from V and 9 bases from J, with 12 bases between. This CDR3 contains 13 residues. Germline CDR1 reads SGHRS; CDR2 reads YFSETQ. CDR3 amino acids: CASSFGQGIEQFF. The DNA of the CDR3 is TGCGCCAGCAGCTTTGGCCAGGGAATTGAGCAGTTCTTC.

The chain has TRBV25-1 and TRBJ2-2, with a tentative D call TRBD1 (6 bases). V was pared by 4 bases and J by 5 bases, with 17 bases between. CDR3 length: 16 amino acids. The germline CDR1 and CDR2 sequences are MGHDK and SYGVNS. DNA for the CDR3: TGTGCCAGCAGTGCCACAGGGTTGGTAGGGACCGGGGAGCTGTTTTTT. Translated: CASSATGLVGTGELFF.

This clone was seen just once. CDR3 DNA sequence: TGTGCCAGTAGTATCTACCTTTTAGCTAACTATGGCTACACCTTC. Its protein product is CASSIYLLANYGYTF. The V gene is TRBV19, the J gene TRBJ1-2; D is unresolved. The CDR3 totals 15 residues. Germline CDR1 is LNHDA and CDR2 is SQIVND (reference sequence). V was clipped by 3 bases and J by 0 bases, with 11 bases between them.

V gene TRBV30 combines with J gene TRBJ2-1; D is perhaps TRBD1 or TRBD2 (6 bases each). This CDR3 region has 11 residues. V lost 5 bases and J lost 7, with 9 bases in between. Germline V gene sequence: CDR1 GTSNPN, CDR2 SVGIG (reference sequence). CDR3 in DNA: TGTGCCTGGGGGGGGCTTAATGAGCAGTTCTTC. Its translation is CAWGGLNEQFF.

This clone came up a few times. The chain employs TRBV7-9 and TRBJ1-2, with TRBD1 matching 11 bases. Per germline, CDR1 SEHNR and CDR2 FQNEAQ (reference sequence). J gave up 4 bases and V 5 bases, and 9 bases lay outside the gene matches. CDR3 length: 16 amino acids. The CDR3 sequence: CASSRGQGVGSYGYTF. The CDR3 DNA reads as TGTGCCAGCAGCCGGGGACAGGGGGTCGGTTCCTATGGCTACACCTTC.

The chain links TRBV28 to TRBJ2-5; 8 bases line up with TRBD2. The CDR3 runs 14 residues. The trim removed 2 bases at V and 5 bases at J, leaving 4 bases unmatched. The germline gives CDR1 MDHEN, CDR2 SYDVKM. The CDR3 loop is CASSLVSGAETQYF. The CDR3 DNA reads as TGTGCCAGCAGTTTAGTTAGCGGGGCGGAGACCCAGTACTTC.

This clone was detected only once. The DNA for the CDR3 is TGTGCCAGCAGCGTAATAAACACTGAAGCTTTCTTT. Translated, it gives CASSVINTEAFF. The rearrangement joins TRBV9 to TRBJ1-1, with D hard to call. The germline V gene encodes CDR1 SGDLS and CDR2 YYNGEE. V was clipped by 1 base and J by 2 bases, with 3 bases between them. The CDR3 is 12 residues long.

Notes on this clone: Other DNA sequences in the same sample also yield this CDR3. This rearrangement joins TRBV5-1 to TRBJ1-1, with 8 bases that match TRBD1. Trimming cost V 0 bases and J 4 bases; bases outside gene matches: 2. Per germline, CDR1 SGHRS and CDR2 YFSETQ. CDR3 size: 14 residues. CDR3 DNA sequence: TGCGCCAGCAGCTTGGGGGACAGGACCACTGAAGCTTTCTTT. This codes for CASSLGDRTTEAFF.